The 27 T cell receptor beta chains reported below all come from one sample, sequenced in a study of blood T cell repertoires in COVID-19. The method was immunoSEQ multiplex PCR; TCRdb's version includes in-frame clones alone and lacks a portion of them. The table lists 450,000 to 500,000 clones, 75% to 90% of them singletons. Source material: PBMCs or T cells enriched from blood (not recorded which). The source is a woman between 18 and 29 years old who had recovered from COVID-19.

The genes are TRBV2 and TRBJ1-6, with 7 positions matching TRBD1. Germline CDR1 reads SNHLY; CDR2 reads FYNNEI. The CDR3 sequence is 15 residues long. J lost 6 bases, V lost 9 bases, and 11 bases had no gene match. The DNA of the CDR3 is TGTGCCAGTGACCCTACAGGGGTTTTTAATTCACCCCTCCACTTT. The encoded protein is CASDPTGVFNSPLHF.

This clone is a singleton in its sample. The J gene is TRBJ2-7, the V gene TRBV28; TRBD2 might be the D (6 bases). Germline-derived CDR1 and CDR2 are MDHEN and SYDVKM. The V gene lost 5 bases and the J gene lost 4 bases, with 12 bases spanning the gap. This CDR3 spans 13 amino acids. The CDR3 spells CASSTPGVYEQYF. The CDR3 DNA is TGTGCCAGCAGTACCCCGGGGGTATACGAGCAGTACTTC.

The J gene is TRBJ2-7, the V gene TRBV27, with D possibly TRBD1 on 7 matching bases. V lost 8 bases and J 3 bases, leaving 20 bases between the germline ends. Per the germline V gene, CDR1 is MNHEY and CDR2 is SMNVEV (reference sequence). The CDR3 consists of 15 residues. In DNA form, the CDR3 reads TGTGCCAGCTCCCCGGGGGCAGGGGGTGTCTACGAGCAGTACTTC. Protein: CASSPGAGGVYEQYF.

V usage is TRBV6-5 and J usage is TRBJ2-2; tentative D call: TRBD1 (5 bases). This CDR3 contains 15 residues. Germline V gene lookup returns CDR1 MNHEY and CDR2 SVGAGI. V dropped 2 bases and J dropped 2 bases, with 9 bases sitting between them. The DNA of the CDR3 is TGTGCCAGCAGTTACACAGGCCGAAACACCGGGGAGCTGTTTTTT. Translated, it gives CASSYTGRNTGELFF.

This sequence joins TRBV4-1 and TRBJ2-7; 10 bases agree with TRBD1. Germline values: CDR1 MGHRA, CDR2 YSYEKL. The V gene end was trimmed by 8 bases and the J gene end by 5 bases; junction bases not matched to a gene: 0. The CDR3 contains 11 residues. The CDR3 is CASGTGDEQYF. The CDR3 DNA sequence: TGCGCCAGCGGGACAGGGGACGAGCAGTACTTC.

V is TRBV11-2 and J is TRBJ1-2, with TRBD1 identical over 7 bases. CDR3 length equals 14 residues. V was pared by 1 base and J by 6 bases, with 5 bases of the junction left unmatched. The germline gives CDR1 SGHAT, CDR2 FQNNGV. CDR3 sequence reads: CASSLGNQGDGYTF. CDR3 DNA sequence: TGTGCCAGCAGCTTAGGGAACCAGGGGGATGGCTACACCTTC.

The chain recombines TRBV5-4 with TRBJ2-7; 9 bases are shared with TRBD1. Per germline, CDR1 SGHNT and CDR2 YYREEE (reference sequence). The CDR3 contains 14 residues. V lost 4 bases and J lost 5; bases outside the gene matches: 7. CDR3 DNA: TGTGCCAGCAGCCCCGGGGACAGGGCAGACGAGCAGTACTTC. It encodes CASSPGDRADEQYF.

This chain uses TRBV5-6 with TRBJ1-4, with 7 bases aligning to TRBD1. This CDR3 comprises 14 residues. Germline V lookup: CDR1 SGHDT, CDR2 YYEEEE. V lost 6 bases and J lost 7; bases outside the gene matches: 9. For the CDR3, the DNA is TGTGCCAGCAACTTACAGGGGAGCAGTGAAAAACTGTTTTTT. Amino acids: CASNLQGSSEKLFF.

This chain links TRBV10-2 with TRBJ1-2; maybe TRBD1 (5 bases). The CDR3 spans 16 residues. CDR1 and CDR2 from the germline V gene are WSHSY and SAAADI. Trimming removed 8 bases from V and 4 bases from J, with 23 bases in between. The CDR3 spells CASHARQRIPPYGYTF. The CDR3 nucleotides are TGCGCCAGCCACGCGAGACAGCGAATCCCTCCCTATGGCTACACCTTC.

The rearrangement joins TRBV19 to TRBJ2-1; D is unclear. The length of the CDR3 is 13 residues. With 7 bases removed from V and 7 bases from J, the gap between germline ends came to 14 bases. Germline V gene lookup returns CDR1 LNHDA and CDR2 SQIVND (reference sequence). As DNA, the CDR3 is TGTGCCAGTACGATAGCCACTCTGAATGAGCAGTTCTTC. Protein: CASTIATLNEQFF.

A single count supports this clone. This rearrangement joins TRBV27 to TRBJ2-5, with TRBD2 matching 9 bases. The CDR3 totals 15 residues. The V and J ends lost 0 bases and 5 bases, in that order; junction bases with no gene match: 4. The germline V gene has CDR1 MNHEY and CDR2 SMNVEV (reference sequence). The CDR3 nucleotides read TGTGCCAGCAGTTTATCAAGCGGGGGGTTTGAGACCCAGTACTTC. Its translation: CASSLSSGGFETQYF.

CDR3 coding DNA: TGTGCCAGCACCCCGGGAGCGAGTTTTCAAGGCTACACCTTC. Its translation is CASTPGASFQGYTF. The chain uses TRBV6-5 and TRBJ1-2; no clear D gene. V lost 7 bases and J lost 8, with 20 bases in between. Germline CDR1 and CDR2: MNHEY and SVGAGI. CDR3 length: 14 amino acids.

The sample holds one count of this clone. This sequence joins TRBV30 and TRBJ2-5; D perhaps matches TRBD2 (7 bases). The CDR3 runs 14 residues. Germline CDR1 is GTSNPN and CDR2 is SVGIG (reference sequence). Deletions cut 2 bases from V and 1 base from J, with 11 bases between. The CDR3 coding sequence is TGTGCCTGGAGTAGGGGGGGGCCCCAAGAGACCCAGTACTTC. Protein sequence: CAWSRGGPQETQYF. The entire variable domain, with the rest obtained from reference TRBV30 and TRBJ2-5, is as follows: SQTIHQWPATLVQPVGSPLSLECTVEGTSNPNLYWYRQAAGRGLQLLFYSVGIGQISSEVPQNLSASRPQDRQFILSSKKLLLSDSGFYLCAWSRGGPQETQYFGPGTRLLVL.

This chain connects TRBV30 to TRBJ1-2; 7 positions match TRBD1. Trimming cost V 1 base and J 7 bases; bases outside gene matches: 9. Per the germline V gene, CDR1 is GTSNPN and CDR2 is SVGIG (reference sequence). CDR3 length: 14 amino acids. The CDR3 sequence is CAWSDEFYRGGYTF. For the CDR3, the DNA is TGTGCCTGGAGTGATGAATTCTACAGGGGTGGCTACACCTTC.

CDR3: CSASSRSGENQPQHF. The CDR3 DNA reads as TGCAGTGCTAGTTCGAGATCAGGGGAGAATCAGCCCCAGCATTTT. The V gene is TRBV20-1, the J gene TRBJ1-5; D may be TRBD1 (6 bases). Germline-derived CDR1 and CDR2 are DFQATT and SNEGSKA (reference sequence). This CDR3 is built from 15 residues. The V and J ends lost 3 bases and 4 bases respectively, with 16 bases between them.

This clone has only one observation. The chain has TRBV10-2 and TRBJ1-1, with 9 bases fitting TRBD1. The CDR3 spans 13 residues. Per germline, CDR1 WSHSY and CDR2 SAAADI. The V segment lost 4 bases and the J segment 5 bases; nucleotides outside the gene matches: 2. The CDR3 sequence is CASSGQGETEAFF. The CDR3 DNA is TGCGCCAGCAGTGGACAGGGGGAAACTGAAGCTTTCTTT.

The V and J genes are TRBV27 and TRBJ1-6; D unclear. Germline CDR1 reads MNHEY; CDR2 reads SMNVEV (reference sequence). This CDR3 spans 15 amino acids. Deletions cut 5 bases from V and 7 bases from J, with 15 bases between. CDR3 loop: CASSPLRAANSPLHF. CDR3 sequence (DNA): TGTGCCAGCAGTCCCCTACGCGCAGCGAATTCACCCCTCCACTTT.

The V and J genes are TRBV5-1 and TRBJ2-1, with TRBD2 as a possible D gene (6 bases). Germline CDR1 and CDR2: SGHRS and YFSETQ. V was trimmed by 3 bases and J by 7 bases, leaving 11 bases between them. The CDR3 consists of 13 residues. CDR3 sequence: CASSWGTENEQFF. DNA of the CDR3: TGCGCCAGCAGCTGGGGGACTGAGAATGAGCAGTTCTTC.

The sample holds one count of this clone. V is TRBV5-4 and J is TRBJ2-3; D perhaps matches TRBD1 (7 bases). This CDR3 has 15 amino acids. Trimming stripped 4 bases from V and 3 bases from J, with 15 bases between. Germline CDR1 reads SGHNT; CDR2 reads YYREEE (reference sequence). The CDR3 loop is CASSQRQGGTDTQYF. The CDR3 nucleotides are TGTGCCAGCAGCCAAAGACAGGGAGGAACAGATACGCAGTATTTT. The full variable domain, with the rest looked up from reference TRBV5-4 and TRBJ2-3, is ETGVTQSPTHLIKTRGQQVTLRCSSQSGHNTVSWYQQALGQGPQFIFQYYREEENGRGNFPPRFSGLQFPNYSSELNVNALELDDSALYLCASSQRQGGTDTQYFGPGTRLTVL.

This clone was recorded only once. The chain combines TRBV5-6 with TRBJ2-3; possible D gene TRBD2, 5 bases. The length of the CDR3 is 15 residues. V lost 4 bases and J lost 2, with 14 bases in between. Per germline, CDR1 SGHDT and CDR2 YYEEEE. The CDR3 region is CASSRGLINTDTQYF. The CDR3 DNA reads TGTGCCAGCAGCCGAGGGCTTATTAACACAGATACGCAGTATTTT.

The sample holds many counts of this clone. J is TRBJ2-7 and V is TRBV6-5, with 8 bases that match TRBD1. Germline V gene lookup returns CDR1 MNHEY and CDR2 SVGAGI. V shed 2 bases and J 3 bases; nucleotides not matched to a gene: 9. This CDR3 contains 16 residues. The chain's CDR3 is CASSYRSAGGGYEQYF. The CDR3 DNA is TGTGCCAGCAGTTACCGGTCAGCAGGGGGCGGCTACGAGCAGTACTTC.

The rearrangement links TRBV12-3 or TRBV12-4 to TRBJ1-1, with D tentatively TRBD1 (5 bases). There are 12 residues in the CDR3. V was trimmed by 10 bases and J by 2 bases, leaving 11 bases between them. The CDR3 bases are TGTGCCACTCAGGGCAGCAACACTGAAGCTTTCTTT. Translated, it gives CATQGSNTEAFF.

This chain joins TRBV5-5 and TRBJ1-2, with 10 positions matching TRBD1. The CDR3 sequence is 14 residues long. The V and J ends lost 6 bases and 4 bases, in that order; junction bases with no gene match: 6. Germline V gene data show CDR1 as SGHKS and CDR2 as YYEKEE (reference sequence). The CDR3, as DNA: TGTGCCAGCACCCGGGACAGGGGAGGCTATGGCTACACCTTC. Its protein product is CASTRDRGGYGYTF.

This sequence joins TRBV2 and TRBJ2-5; perhaps TRBD1 as D (6 bases). The CDR3 runs to 12 residues. V lost 4 bases, J lost 5 bases, and 8 bases lay in between. From germline, CDR1 is SNHLY and CDR2 FYNNEI. In nucleotides, the CDR3 is TGTGCCAGCAGTGGAAGGGGGGAGACCCAGTACTTC. As protein: CASSGRGETQYF. Using reference TRBV2 and TRBJ2-5 for the parts outside the CDR3, the full variable domain is EPEVTQTPSHQVTQMGQEVILRCVPISNHLYFYWYRQILGQKVEFLVSFYNNEISEKSEIFDDQFSVERPDGSNFTLKIRSTKLEDSAMYFCASSGRGETQYFGPGTRLLVL.

This clone was recorded at least ten times. The chain has TRBV6-4 and TRBJ2-1, with 10 bases aligning to TRBD2. Germline lookup yields CDR1 MRHNA and CDR2 SNTAGT. V was pared by 4 bases and J by 3 bases, with 3 bases of the junction left unmatched. The CDR3 contains 15 residues. Here the CDR3 reads CASSAQRGGYNEQFF. The CDR3 DNA sequence: TGTGCCAGCAGTGCCCAGCGGGGGGGCTACAATGAGCAGTTCTTC.

This chain connects TRBV5-8 to TRBJ2-4, with 9 bases lining up with TRBD1. Germline trimming cut 0 bases from V and 7 bases from J; bases unmatched to any gene: 5. The germline gives CDR1 SGHTS, CDR2 YDEGEE. The CDR3 has 15 amino acids. CDR3 coding DNA: TGTGCCAGCAGCTTGGGCACAGGGGGCAATAACATTCAGTACTTC. This sequence encodes CASSLGTGGNNIQYF.

This rearrangement joins TRBV7-9 to TRBJ2-5; D is unresolved. CDR3 length equals 14 residues. The V gene's germline CDR1 is SEHNR and CDR2 FQNEAQ (reference sequence). V was trimmed by 2 bases and J by 0 bases, leaving 7 bases between them. The CDR3 DNA reads as TGTGCCAGCAGCTTAAACGGTGACCAAGAGACCCAGTACTTC. It yields the protein CASSLNGDQETQYF.